This TCR beta chain was recorded in a study of blood T cell repertoires in COVID-19. Which cohort a participant joined came from the clinical history participants gave. The CDR3 has 18 amino acids. CDR1 and CDR2 (germline): SNHLY, FYNNEI. Trimming at V came to 3 bases and at J to 6 bases, leaving 18 bases not matched to a gene. Sequencing used immunoSEQ multiplex PCR; TCRdb keeps in-frame clones, though not all of them. The sample comprises 210,000 or so clones, around 81% of which are singletons, and roughly 4.5% rests with the top ten. The chain links TRBV2 to TRBJ1-2, with 8 bases identical to TRBD1. This TCR came from a man aged 25-45 years with acute COVID-19. Sequencing was performed on PBMCs or T cells enriched from blood (not recorded which). The CDR3 sequence is CASSDLYGVGQGGHGYTF. In nucleotides, the CDR3 is TGTGCCAGCAGTGATCTTTACGGAGTAGGACAGGGAGGACATGGCTACACCTTC.